The TCR beta chain described here comes from a study of T-cell reconstitution after alpha-beta-depleted transplantation in children. Study-level findings and limits: Diversity and T-cell counts at one year after transplant derived mostly from new T cells. Several hundred graft clones that had expanded were reportedly the source of alpha-beta T cells about two months after transplant.

Germline V gene data show CDR1 as SQVTM and CDR2 as ANQGSEA. Trimming shortened V by 6 bases and J by 5 bases, and 23 bases separated the two germline ends. There are 15 residues in the CDR3. This clonotype turned up a few times. Its antigen is as yet unknown. For TCRbeta, the library was prepared with unique molecular identifiers. TCRdb independently ran MiXCR on the PCR reads; one entry per CDR3 protein. The data contain roughly 790,000 distinct CDR3 sequences, less than 20% of them seen just once; the ten biggest clones take up under 6%. Sequences were derived from PBMCs, mostly from graft donor cells, sampled 360 days after TCRalphabeta/CD19-depleted stem cell transplant. The rearrangement joins TRBV29-1 to TRBJ2-7, with D perhaps being TRBD1 or TRBD2 (5 bases each). The TCR was taken from a male patient younger than 18 who had a stem cell transplant for acute lymphoblastic leukemia, so the T cells may come from the graft donor. CDR3 protein: CSVDIKGRGFNEQYF. The DNA for the CDR3 is TGCAGCGTGGATATTAAGGGGCGCGGGTTCAACGAGCAGTACTTC.